This entry lists 9 T cell receptor beta chains sequenced from one sample in a study of cytomegalovirus exposure and HLA in healthy donors. Primers included in the PCR were 60 Vbeta and 13 Jbeta primers. Sequencing used immunoSEQ multiplex PCR; TCRdb keeps in-frame clones, though not all of them. The repertoire has approximately 70,000 clones, approximately 70% of them found once; the top ten carry around 15%. The material sequenced was PBMCs. The source is a male donor in good health and CMV-seropositive.

In this sample, this clone turned up a few times. The V gene is TRBV11-2, the J gene TRBJ2-7, with TRBD2 as a possible D gene (5 bases). From germline, CDR1 is SGHAT and CDR2 FQNNGV. V was trimmed by 3 bases and J by 7 bases, leaving 16 bases between them. CDR3 length equals 14 residues. CDR3 residues: CASSLSPGVGEQYF. CDR3 coding DNA: TGTGCCAGCAGCTTGAGCCCCGGGGTGGGGGAGCAGTACTTC. Combining the CDR3 with reference TRBV11-2 and TRBJ2-7 gives the whole variable domain EAGVAQSPRYKIIEKRQSVAFWCNPISGHATLYWYQQILGQGPKLLIQFQNNGVVDDSQLPKDRFSAERLKGVDSTLKIQPAKLEDSAVYLCASSLSPGVGEQYFGPGTRLTVT.

The chain links TRBV5-1 to TRBJ2-3; 11 positions match TRBD2. Germline V gene data show CDR1 as SGHRS and CDR2 as YFSETQ. The ends lost 0 bases at V and 6 bases at J; junction bases unmatched: 6. The CDR3 covers 16 residues. CDR3 in amino acids: CASSLGIAGGPDTQYF. CDR3 nucleotides: TGCGCCAGCAGCTTGGGGATAGCGGGGGGGCCTGATACGCAGTATTTT.

V is TRBV7-9 and J is TRBJ2-7, with D possibly matching TRBD2 (6 bases). With 4 bases removed from V and 3 bases from J, the gap between germline ends came to 16 bases. CDR3 length equals 15 residues. From germline, CDR1 is SEHNR and CDR2 FQNEAQ (reference sequence). CDR3 sequence (DNA): TGTGCCAGCAGCTCAGGACTAAAGGCGGGCTACGAGCAGTACTTC. It encodes CASSSGLKAGYEQYF.

J is TRBJ2-1 and V is TRBV23-1, with 7 positions matching TRBD2. TRBV23-1 is given ORF status, its function remaining uncertain. V lost 6 bases, J lost 6 bases, and 5 bases stayed unmatched. This CDR3 is 13 amino acids long. This CDR3 is CASRGGRGNEQFF. The CDR3 DNA reads TGCGCCAGCAGAGGTGGGAGGGGCAATGAGCAGTTCTTC.

The gene calls are TRBV9 and TRBJ1-1, with D hard to call. CDR3 length equals 13 residues. CDR1 is SGDLS, CDR2 YYNGEE, per germline. The V and J ends lost 0 bases and 3 bases respectively, with 6 bases between them. In DNA form, the CDR3 reads TGTGCCAGCAGCGTAGATCGGGACACTGAAGCTTTCTTT. Translated: CASSVDRDTEAFF.

This sequence joins TRBV7-8 and TRBJ2-3; 10 bases are shared with TRBD2. Germline V gene sequence: CDR1 SGHVS, CDR2 FQNEAQ. CDR3 length: 16 residues. Germline trimming cut 5 bases from V and 1 base from J; bases unmatched to any gene: 6. CDR3: CASSHLTSGGTDTQYF. The CDR3 region has the DNA TGTGCCAGCAGCCACCTCACTAGCGGGGGCACAGATACGCAGTATTTT.

This clone was counted a few times. The V gene is TRBV11-3, the J gene TRBJ2-1; possible D gene TRBD1, 5 bases. Germline CDR1 SGHNT, CDR2 YENEEA. The V end was cut by 2 bases, the J end by 5 bases, with 10 bases between. The CDR3 runs 14 residues. CDR3 nucleotide sequence: TGTGCCAGCAGCTTATTTGGGGCTAACAATGAGCAGTTCTTC. Its protein product is CASSLFGANNEQFF.

This sequence joins TRBV5-1 and TRBJ2-7; 14 bases agree with TRBD2. From germline, CDR1 is SGHRS and CDR2 YFSETQ. The CDR3 runs to 17 residues. Trimming at V came to 2 bases and at J to 1 base, leaving 5 bases not matched to a gene. CDR3 DNA: TGCGCCAGCAGCTTCGGGACTAGCGGGAGAGGTTCCTACGAGCAGTACTTC. Protein sequence: CASSFGTSGRGSYEQYF.

The chain joins TRBV5-1 to TRBJ1-2; 8 bases map to TRBD1. CDR1 and CDR2 (germline): SGHRS, YFSETQ. The CDR3 is made up of 16 amino acids. The V segment lost 2 bases and the J segment 3 bases; nucleotides outside the gene matches: 9. As DNA, the CDR3 is TGCGCCAGCAGCTTAATCCCAGGGGGCATGGACTATGGCTACACCTTC. It codes for CASSLIPGGMDYGYTF.